This T cell receptor (beta chain) comes out of a study of T cells in Graves' hyperthyroidism and ophthalmopathy. This clonotype has more than one count but fewer than ten. The CDR3 regions of TCR beta were amplified from RNA transcripts. With the HTBI primer set, the TCR CDR3 went through a first round of RT-PCR. TCRdb redid the calling of the multiplex PCR reads with MiXCR, one entry per CDR3 protein. The repertoire holds about 410,000 distinct CDR3 sequences, with around 15% as singletons. After removal of 4 bases from V and 10 bases from J, the junction contained 13 bases not matched to a gene. Germline-derived CDR1 and CDR2 are ENHRY and SYGVKD. The CDR3 spans 15 residues.

The sample comprised blood. The sequence derives from a man between 18 and 29 years old with Graves' ophthalmopathy. This sequence joins TRBV10-3 and TRBJ1-2; 9 bases agree with TRBD1. The CDR3 DNA reads TGTGCCATCAGTGCACCGGGACAGGGCGACGTTGACTACACCTTC. It specifies CAISAPGQGDVDYTF.